Listed below are T cell receptor beta chains from one sample, sequenced in a study of blood T cells in healthy people across ages. MiXCR, applied by TCRdb to the 5' RACE reads, yields one record per CDR3 protein. The table lists approximately 940,000 distinct CDR3 sequences, around 46% of them singletons, with around 15% in the top ten. Sequencing was carried out using blood. The origin of the receptors is a young man in good health. The CDR3 runs from the conserved cysteine through the conserved F or W. The order of the fields is clone size, V gene, J gene, CDR3 length, D gene, CDR3 protein, CDR3 DNA. D genes are given only for firm matches. Expanded clones get a size class; other rows say once, few or many, or leave the size out.

-	TRBV6-2/TRBV6-3	TRBJ2-7	12	-	CATTVASYEQYF	TGTGCCACGACAGTCGCCTCCTACGAGCAGTACTTC
-	TRBV6-2/TRBV6-3	TRBJ2-3	15	-	CASSSLGRTGDTQYF	TGTGCCAGCAGTTCCCTGGGACGTACGGGGGATACGCAGTATTTT
-	TRBV5-1	TRBJ2-7	15	-	CASSQTSYLSYEQYF	TGCGCCAGCAGTCAGACTTCATACCTCTCCTACGAGCAGTACTTC
-	TRBV20-1	TRBJ2-1	15	-	CSARDTGTDYNEQFF	TGCAGTGCTAGAGATACGGGGACGGACTACAATGAGCAGTTCTTC
-	TRBV10-3	TRBJ1-1	16	TRBD1	CAISESQEGARTEAFF	TGTGCCATCAGTGAGTCTCAGGAGGGGGCAAGAACTGAAGCTTTCTTT
few	TRBV29-1	TRBJ2-7	14	-	CSVVLGRQAYEQYF	TGCAGCGTTGTGCTGGGCAGGCAAGCCTACGAGCAGTACTTC
-	TRBV28	TRBJ2-7	14	-	CASSFDVLGGEQYF	TGTGCCAGCAGTTTTGATGTGTTGGGTGGCGAGCAGTACTTC
-	TRBV7-9	TRBJ1-6	14	-	CASSFAAGNSPLHF	TGTGCCAGCAGCTTTGCGGCAGGGAATTCACCCCTCCACTTT
-	TRBV10-3	TRBJ2-3	13	TRBD1	CAIGQGESDTQYF	TGTGCCATCGGACAGGGTGAATCAGATACGCAGTATTTT
-	TRBV18	TRBJ1-1	15	TRBD1	CASSPRGLMNTEAFF	TGTGCCAGCTCACCCAGGGGGCTGATGAACACTGAAGCTTTCTTT
few	TRBV11-2	TRBJ2-7	14	TRBD2	CASSPGLASPEQYF	TGTGCCAGCAGCCCAGGACTAGCGAGTCCCGAGCAGTACTTC
-	TRBV5-1	TRBJ1-1	13	-	CASSWEQALEAFF	TGCGCCAGCAGCTGGGAGCAGGCACTTGAAGCTTTCTTT
few	TRBV20-1	TRBJ2-7	15	TRBD2	CSARELATSSYEQYF	TGCAGTGCTAGGGAACTAGCGACGAGCTCCTACGAGCAGTACTTC
few	TRBV12-3/TRBV12-4	TRBJ1-6	14	-	CASRDSSYNSPPHF	TGTGCCAGCAGGGACAGCTCCTATAATTCACCCCCCCACTTT
-	TRBV7-9	TRBJ2-3	15	TRBD2	CVSNHGLAYTDTQYF	TGTGTCAGCAACCACGGACTAGCCTACACAGATACGCAGTATTTT
-	TRBV4-1	TRBJ2-7	19	-	CASSQDLSGSLGGFYEQYF	TGCGCCAGCAGCCAAGATCTGTCGGGGTCCCTGGGAGGTTTTTACGAGCAGTACTTC
-	TRBV29-1	TRBJ2-3	17	TRBD2	CSAPGTSGGLSTDTQYF	TGCAGCGCCCCAGGGACTAGCGGGGGTCTTAGCACAGATACGCAGTATTTT
-	TRBV6-5	TRBJ2-7	13	-	CASRDTSRYEQYF	TGTGCCAGCAGGGACACCTCGAGGTACGAGCAGTACTTC
-	TRBV5-1	TRBJ2-3	14	TRBD1	CASREAQGPDTQYF	TGCGCCAGCAGGGAGGCACAGGGGCCAGATACGCAGTATTTT
-	TRBV6-1	TRBJ2-7	15	TRBD1	CASLPITGGSYEQYF	TGTGCCAGCTTGCCGATCACAGGGGGTTCCTACGAGCAGTACTTC
many	TRBV6-6	TRBJ2-3	16	-	CASSRRTAQSTDTQYF	TGTGCCAGCAGTCGAAGGACCGCACAAAGCACAGATACGCAGTATTTT
-	TRBV20-1	TRBJ1-2	15	TRBD1	CSATQGAQGNYGYTF	TGCAGTGCAACACAGGGGGCCCAAGGGAACTATGGCTACACCTTC
-	TRBV10-3	TRBJ2-7	12	TRBD1	CATSGTGFEQYF	TGTGCCACCAGTGGGACAGGGTTTGAGCAGTACTTC
-	TRBV20-1	TRBJ2-1	15	-	CSARDAGGPYNEQFF	TGCAGTGCTAGAGATGCCGGGGGGCCATACAATGAGCAGTTCTTC
-	TRBV20-1	TRBJ2-1	16	-	CSARDSVTGTGNEQFF	TGCAGTGCTAGAGATTCTGTTACAGGGACGGGCAATGAGCAGTTCTTC
-	TRBV29-1	TRBJ2-7	15	-	CSVEDAWDESYEQYF	TGCAGCGTTGAAGACGCCTGGGACGAATCCTACGAGCAGTACTTC